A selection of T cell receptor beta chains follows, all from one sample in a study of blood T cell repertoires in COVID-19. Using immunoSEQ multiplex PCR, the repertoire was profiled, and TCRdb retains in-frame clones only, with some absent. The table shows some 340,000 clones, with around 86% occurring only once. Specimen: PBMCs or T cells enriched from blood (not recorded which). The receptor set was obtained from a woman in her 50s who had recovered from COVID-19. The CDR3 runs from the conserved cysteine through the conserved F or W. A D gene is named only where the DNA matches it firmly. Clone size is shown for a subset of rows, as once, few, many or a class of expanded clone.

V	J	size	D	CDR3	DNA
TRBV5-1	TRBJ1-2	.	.	CASSLDPSGPAGYTF	TGCGCCAGCAGCTTGGATCCCTCAGGCCCGGCGGGCTACACCTTC
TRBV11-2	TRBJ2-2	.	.	CASSLRAGPSGELFF	TGTGCCAGCAGCCTCCGAGCAGGTCCATCCGGGGAGCTGTTTTTT
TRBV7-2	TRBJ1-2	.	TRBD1	CASSSDVQGIGGYTF	TGTGCCAGCAGCTCAGACGTACAGGGGATAGGGGGCTACACCTTC
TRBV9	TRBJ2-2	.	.	CASSVGGQRNGELFF	TGTGCCAGCAGCGTAGGAGGGCAGAGGAACGGGGAGCTGTTTTTT
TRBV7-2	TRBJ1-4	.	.	CASRPNGATNEKLFF	TGTGCCAGCAGGCCGAACGGAGCAACTAATGAAAAACTGTTTTTT
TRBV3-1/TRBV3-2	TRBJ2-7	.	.	CASSPKLTREQYF	TGTGCCAGCAGCCCTAAGCTAACGAGGGAGCAGTACTTC
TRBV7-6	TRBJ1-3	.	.	CASSLVAPYSGNTIYF	TGTGCCAGCAGCTTAGTAGCCCCTTATTCTGGAAACACCATATATTTT
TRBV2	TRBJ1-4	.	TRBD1	CASDPGQVNEKLFF	TGTGCCAGTGACCCGGGACAGGTGAATGAAAAACTGTTTTTT
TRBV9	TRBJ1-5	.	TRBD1	CASSVGQGNQPQHF	TGTGCCAGCAGCGTAGGACAGGGGAATCAGCCCCAGCATTTT
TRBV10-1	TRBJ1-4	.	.	CASSVGVNEKLFF	TGCGCCAGCAGTGTAGGGGTTAATGAAAAACTGTTTTTT
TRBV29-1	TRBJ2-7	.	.	CSVALAHSYEQYF	TGCAGCGTCGCTCTGGCTCACTCCTACGAGCAGTACTTC
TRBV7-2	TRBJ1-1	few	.	CASSLDVGLGGRTEAFF	TGTGCCAGCAGCTTAGATGTCGGTTTGGGGGGTCGGACTGAAGCTTTCTTT
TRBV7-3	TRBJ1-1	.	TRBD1	CASSLMDRVVTEAFF	TGTGCCAGCAGCTTAATGGACAGGGTGGTCACTGAAGCTTTCTTT
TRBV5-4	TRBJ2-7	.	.	CASSLAAGSSYEQYF	TGTGCCAGCAGCTTGGCAGCAGGGTCATCCTACGAGCAGTACTTC
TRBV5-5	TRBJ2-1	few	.	CASSLLYEQFF	TGTGCCAGCAGCTTGTTATATGAGCAGTTCTTC
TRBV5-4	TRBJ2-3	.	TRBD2	CASSLTSGTTDTQYF	TGTGCCAGCAGCTTGACTAGCGGCACCACAGATACGCAGTATTTT
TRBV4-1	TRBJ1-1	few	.	CASSQDILTEAFF	TGCGCCAGCAGCCAAGATATCCTCACTGAAGCTTTCTTT
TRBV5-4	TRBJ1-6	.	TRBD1	CASSFEGAYSPLHF	TGTGCCAGCAGCTTCGAGGGGGCGTATTCACCCCTCCACTTT
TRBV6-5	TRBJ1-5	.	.	CASSDRIHQPQHF	TGTGCCAGCAGCGACAGGATCCATCAGCCCCAGCATTTT
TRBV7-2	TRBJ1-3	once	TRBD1	CASSLGTGSGNTIYF	TGTGCCAGCAGCTTGGGGACAGGGTCTGGAAACACCATATATTTT
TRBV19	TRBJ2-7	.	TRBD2	CASSPGLAGGYEQYF	TGTGCCAGTAGCCCCGGACTAGCGGGGGGTTACGAGCAGTACTTC
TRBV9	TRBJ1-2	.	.	CASSPGATANYGYTF	TGTGCCAGCAGCCCCGGAGCGACCGCTAACTATGGCTACACCTTC
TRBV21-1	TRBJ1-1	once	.	CASSKALGGAMNTEAFF	TGTGCCAGCAGCAAAGCGCTAGGCGGGGCGATGAACACTGAAGCTTTCTTT
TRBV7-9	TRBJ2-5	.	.	CASSSSRRGVGETQYF	TGTGCCAGCAGCTCGTCACGCAGGGGAGTCGGAGAGACCCAGTACTTC
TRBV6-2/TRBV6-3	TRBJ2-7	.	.	CASSYSTPGTRGSYEQYF	TGTGCCAGCAGTTACTCAACCCCCGGGACGCGGGGTTCCTACGAGCAGTACTTC
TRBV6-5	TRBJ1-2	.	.	CASSYPAGGPEILIF	TGTGCCAGCAGTTACCCGGCAGGAGGCCCCGAGATTCTCATCTTC